Presented here are 18 T cell receptor beta chains from one specimen sequenced in a study of Graves' ophthalmopathy and Graves' hyperthyroidism. Investigators amplified TCR beta CDR3 regions from RNA transcripts. Second-round multiplex PCR followed a first-round RT-PCR using HTBI primers. MiXCR, run by TCRdb on the multiplex PCR reads, gives a single entry per CDR3 protein. The table has 200,000 to 300,000 distinct CDR3 sequences, around 50% seen once. The source material was peripheral blood. All receptors derive from an adult man with Graves' ophthalmopathy.

V is TRBV5-6 and J is TRBJ2-5; TRBD1 or TRBD2 may be the D gene (5 bases each). CDR3 length: 15 amino acids. The ends were cut back, 2 bases at V and 1 base at J, with 12 bases in the middle. Germline CDR1 is SGHDT and CDR2 is YYEEEE. Here the CDR3 reads CASSFWDVTQETQYF. The CDR3 region has the DNA TGTGCCAGCAGCTTTTGGGACGTGACCCAAGAGACCCAGTACTTC.

V gene TRBV10-3 combines with J gene TRBJ1-1; 8 bases agree with TRBD1. There are 14 residues in the CDR3. Per germline, CDR1 ENHRY and CDR2 SYGVKD. Losses at the gene ends were 7 bases for V and 2 bases for J; bases not matched to a gene: 6. The CDR3 bases are TGTGCCATCAAGCCGACAGGGGACAACACTGAAGCTTTCTTT. It codes for CAIKPTGDNTEAFF.

The chain links TRBV9 to TRBJ2-6; D is unresolved. CDR3 length: 17 amino acids. CDR1 is SGDLS and CDR2 is YYNGEE in the germline V gene. V was cut by 1 base and J by 2 bases, with 13 bases left in between. CDR3 in DNA: TGTGCCAGCAGCGTATCAAGTTTGGGCGCTGGGGCCAACGTCCTGACTTTC. It yields the protein CASSVSSLGAGANVLTF.

The chain links TRBV10-2 to TRBJ2-3; no clear D. The CDR3 consists of 12 residues. CDR1 and CDR2 (germline): WSHSY, SAAADI. Trimming left V 4 bases short and J 6 bases short, with 8 bases between. This CDR3 is CASSVTPDTQYF. DNA of the CDR3: TGCGCCAGCAGTGTAACTCCGGATACGCAGTATTTT.

V usage is TRBV7-9 and J usage is TRBJ1-1; maybe TRBD1 (6 bases). The CDR3 runs 12 residues. From germline, CDR1 is SEHNR and CDR2 FQNEAQ (reference sequence). Trimming pared 3 bases from V and 10 bases from J, leaving 12 bases between. The CDR3 is CASSLEQGPAFF. In DNA, the CDR3 is TGTGCCAGCAGCTTGGAACAGGGTCCAGCTTTCTTT. The full variable domain, its missing parts supplied by reference TRBV7-9 and TRBJ1-1, is DTGVSQNPRHKITKRGQNVTFRCDPISEHNRLYWYRQTLGQGPEFLTYFQNEAQLEKSRLLSDRFSAERPKGSFSTLEIQRTEQGDSAMYLCASSLEQGPAFFGQGTRLTVV.

The V gene is TRBV7-9, the J gene TRBJ2-7; 10 positions match TRBD1. The germline CDR1 and CDR2 sequences are SEHNR and FQNEAQ (reference sequence). The ends lost 6 bases at V and 2 bases at J; junction bases unmatched: 1. The CDR3 consists of 13 residues. The CDR3 sequence is CASRGQGTYEQYF. CDR3 nucleotide sequence: TGTGCCAGCAGGGGACAGGGGACCTACGAGCAGTACTTC.

This chain joins TRBV19 and TRBJ1-3; D possibly corresponds to TRBD1 (5 bases). The germline V and J ends were trimmed by 8 bases and 0 bases, with 14 bases remaining between them. The germline gives CDR1 LNHDA, CDR2 SQIVND (reference sequence). CDR3 length: 15 amino acids. Written as DNA, the CDR3 is TGTGCCAGTGGAAGGTACAGGAGCTCTGGAAACACCATATATTTT. Translating gives CASGRYRSSGNTIYF. Full variable domain (rest looked up from reference TRBV19 and TRBJ1-3): DGGITQSPKYLFRKEGQNVTLSCEQNLNHDAMYWYRQDPGQGLRLIYYSQIVNDFQKGDIAEGYSVSREKKESFPLTVTSAQKNPTAFYLCASGRYRSSGNTIYFGEGSWLTVV.

This chain connects TRBV5-1 to TRBJ2-2; maybe TRBD1 (5 bases). Per the germline V gene, CDR1 is SGHRS and CDR2 is YFSETQ. Trimming removed 2 bases at V and 0 bases at J, with 8 bases between. The CDR3 length is 15 residues. CDR3 region: CASSFGRANTGELFF. Here the CDR3 DNA reads TGCGCCAGCAGCTTCGGCAGGGCGAACACCGGGGAGCTGTTTTTT. Combining the CDR3 with reference TRBV5-1 and TRBJ2-2 gives the whole variable domain KAGVTQTPRYLIKTRGQQVTLSCSPISGHRSVSWYQQTPGQGLQFLFEYFSETQRNKGNFPGRFSGRQFSNSRSEMNVSTLELGDSALYLCASSFGRANTGELFFGEGSRLTVL.

In regard to this clonotype: One junction end does not reproduce the germline sequence, and a read error may be involved. The chain links TRBV10-3 to TRBJ1-1; 9 nucleotides match TRBD1. CDR3 length equals 13 residues. Germline CDR1 is ENHRY and CDR2 is SYGVKD. CDR3: CASSYFDRGEAFF. The CDR3 nucleotides read TGTGCCAGCAGTTACTTCGACAGGGGGGAAGCTTTCTTT.

This clonotype has at least ten counts. The CDR3 protein is CATRGTSSDGEQYF. CDR3 bases: TGTGCCACCAGAGGCACAAGTAGTGACGGGGAGCAGTACTTC. V and J are TRBV24-1 and TRBJ2-7; no firm D call. V lost 7 bases and J 7 bases, leaving 19 bases between the germline ends. Germline CDR1 reads KGHDR; CDR2 reads SFDVKD. The CDR3 is 14 amino acids.

CDR3 in DNA: TGTGCCAGCAGGAGGACAGGAGGCATGGGCGCGGACACCATATATTTT. The encoded protein is CASRRTGGMGADTIYF. The chain combines TRBV24-1 with TRBJ1-3; 7 nucleotides agree with TRBD1. The V and J ends lost 11 bases and 8 bases, in that order; junction bases with no gene match: 20. This CDR3 region has 16 residues. Looked up from germline, CDR1 is KGHDR and CDR2 is SFDVKD.

For this clonotype: An end of the junction does not agree with germline; a read error may underlie this. The rearrangement joins TRBV10-3 to TRBJ2-5; 9 bases agree with TRBD1. Looked up from germline, CDR1 is ENHRY and CDR2 is SYGVKD. This CDR3 contains 15 residues. CDR3 loop: CASSGTRDREKTQYF. The CDR3 nucleotides are TGTGCCAGCAGTGGGACCAGGGACAGGGAAAAGACCCAGTACTTC.

The chain recombines TRBV6-5 with TRBJ1-2, with TRBD1 matching over 10 bases. V dropped 0 bases and J dropped 8; count of bases not matched to a gene: 6. Germline values: CDR1 MNHEY, CDR2 SVGAGI. The CDR3 totals 15 residues. DNA of the CDR3: TGTGCCAGCAGTTACTCTCCGGGACAGGGGAAGGGCTACACCTTC. As protein: CASSYSPGQGKGYTF.

The CDR3 bases are TGTGCCAGCAGCCAACTCCGAGACACCGGGGAGCTGTTTTTT. This translates into CASSQLRDTGELFF. This sequence joins TRBV14 and TRBJ2-2; D not certain. Trimming took 2 bases from V and 3 from J, leaving 7 bases between them. Germline CDR1 reads SGHDN; CDR2 reads FVKESK. The CDR3 is made up of 14 amino acids.

This clonotype turned up a few times. This chain connects TRBV7-9 to TRBJ1-6; D unclear. Per germline, CDR1 SEHNR and CDR2 FQNEAQ (reference sequence). The CDR3 runs 15 residues. V dropped 4 bases and J dropped 1 base, with 8 bases sitting between them. The CDR3 spells CASSSEGSYNSPLHF. The CDR3 nucleotides are TGTGCCAGCAGCTCGGAGGGATCCTATAATTCACCCCTCCACTTT.

The J gene is TRBJ1-2, the V gene TRBV6-1; no clear D. This CDR3 has 12 residues. Germline-derived CDR1 and CDR2 are MNHNS and SASEGT. V was pared by 7 bases and J by 2 bases, with 8 bases between. In DNA form, the CDR3 reads TGTGCCAGCACCAGGCTGAACTATGGCTACACCTTC. This sequence encodes CASTRLNYGYTF.

J is TRBJ1-6 and V is TRBV20-1; D might be TRBD1 (6 bases). Germline loops: CDR1 DFQATT, CDR2 SNEGSKA (reference sequence). This CDR3 spans 14 amino acids. V was shortened by 3 bases and J by 5 bases, with 11 bases between the two germline ends. In DNA form, the CDR3 reads TGCAGTGCTAGGGCGGGGGCGGATAATTCACCCCTCCACTTT. This translates into CSARAGADNSPLHF.

The chain has TRBV9 and TRBJ2-7; tentative D call: TRBD2 (5 bases). The CDR3 runs to 14 residues. Trimming pared 0 bases from V and 11 bases from J, leaving 18 bases between. CDR1 and CDR2 from the germline V gene are SGDLS and YYNGEE. In DNA form, the CDR3 reads TGTGCCAGCAGCGTAGAGGATCGGGGTAGGAAGGAGTACTTC. This sequence encodes CASSVEDRGRKEYF.